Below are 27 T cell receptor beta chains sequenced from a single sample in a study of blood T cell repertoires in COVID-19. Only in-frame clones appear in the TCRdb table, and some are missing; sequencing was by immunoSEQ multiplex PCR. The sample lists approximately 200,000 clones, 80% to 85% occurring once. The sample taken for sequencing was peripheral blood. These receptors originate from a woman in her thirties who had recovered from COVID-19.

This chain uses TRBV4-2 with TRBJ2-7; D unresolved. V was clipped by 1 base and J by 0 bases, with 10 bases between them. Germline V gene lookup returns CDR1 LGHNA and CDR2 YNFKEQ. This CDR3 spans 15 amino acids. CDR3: CASSQVAQSSYEQYF. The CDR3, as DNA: TGTGCCAGCAGCCAAGTGGCACAAAGCTCCTACGAGCAGTACTTC.

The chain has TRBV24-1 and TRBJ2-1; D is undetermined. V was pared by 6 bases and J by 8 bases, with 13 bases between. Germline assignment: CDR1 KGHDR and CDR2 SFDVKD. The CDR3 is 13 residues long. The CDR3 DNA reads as TGTGCCACCAGTTATCAGTACAACGATGAGCAGTTCTTC. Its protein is CATSYQYNDEQFF.

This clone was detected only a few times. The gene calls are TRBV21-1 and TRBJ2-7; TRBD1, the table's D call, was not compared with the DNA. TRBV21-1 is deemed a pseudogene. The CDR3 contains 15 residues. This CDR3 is CASSPLGTGVYEQYF. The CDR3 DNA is TGTGCCAGCAGCCCGCTCGGGACAGGGGTATACGAGCAGTACTTC.

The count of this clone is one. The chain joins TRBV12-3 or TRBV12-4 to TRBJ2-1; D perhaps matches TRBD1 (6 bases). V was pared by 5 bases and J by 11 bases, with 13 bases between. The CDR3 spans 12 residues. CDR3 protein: CASSAQGYKQFF. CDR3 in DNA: TGTGCCAGCAGTGCCCAGGGGTATAAGCAGTTCTTC.

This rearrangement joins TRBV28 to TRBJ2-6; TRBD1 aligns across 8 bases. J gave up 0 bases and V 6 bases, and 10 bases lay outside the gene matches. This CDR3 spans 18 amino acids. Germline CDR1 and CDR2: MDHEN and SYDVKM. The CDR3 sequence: CASSLIGQGYSGANVLTF. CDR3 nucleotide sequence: TGTGCCAGCAGCTTGATCGGACAGGGATACTCTGGGGCCAACGTCCTGACTTTC.

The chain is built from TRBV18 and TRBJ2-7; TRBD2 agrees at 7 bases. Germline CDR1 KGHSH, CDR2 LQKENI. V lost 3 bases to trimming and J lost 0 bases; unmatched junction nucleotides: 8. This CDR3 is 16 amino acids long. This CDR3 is CASSPTFSGHSYEQYF. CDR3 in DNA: TGTGCCAGCTCACCGACCTTTAGCGGGCACTCCTACGAGCAGTACTTC.

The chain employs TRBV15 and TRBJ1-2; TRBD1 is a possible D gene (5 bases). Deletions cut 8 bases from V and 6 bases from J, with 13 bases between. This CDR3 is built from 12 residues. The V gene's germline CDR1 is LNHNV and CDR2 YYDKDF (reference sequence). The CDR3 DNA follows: TGTGCCACCTTATGGGGGGAGAATGGCTACACCTTC. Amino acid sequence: CATLWGENGYTF.

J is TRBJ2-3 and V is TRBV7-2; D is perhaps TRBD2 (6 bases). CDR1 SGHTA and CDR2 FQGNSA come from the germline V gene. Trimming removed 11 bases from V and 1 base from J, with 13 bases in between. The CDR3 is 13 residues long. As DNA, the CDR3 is TGTGCCCCCGGTCGCGGGGGCACAGATACGCAGTATTTT. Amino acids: CAPGRGGTDTQYF.

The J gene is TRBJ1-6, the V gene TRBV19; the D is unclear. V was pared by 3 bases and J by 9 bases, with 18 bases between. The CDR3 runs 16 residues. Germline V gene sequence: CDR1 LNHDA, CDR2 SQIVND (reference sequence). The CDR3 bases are TGTGCCAGTAGTATTCCCCCCCGGCCACCAGGTTCACCCCTCCACTTT. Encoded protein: CASSIPPRPPGSPLHF.

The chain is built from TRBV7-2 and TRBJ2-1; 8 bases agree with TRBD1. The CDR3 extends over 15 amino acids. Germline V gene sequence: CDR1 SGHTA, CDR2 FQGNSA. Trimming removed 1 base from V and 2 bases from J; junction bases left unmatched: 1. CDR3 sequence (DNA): TGTGCCAGCAGCTTAGGGACAGGGCCCTACAATGAGCAGTTCTTC. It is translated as CASSLGTGPYNEQFF.

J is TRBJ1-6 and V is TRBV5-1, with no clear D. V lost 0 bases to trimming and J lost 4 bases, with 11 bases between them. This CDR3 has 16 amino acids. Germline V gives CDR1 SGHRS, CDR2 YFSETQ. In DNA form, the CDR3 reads TGCGCCAGCAGCTTGGCGGGGAGTCGGTATAATTCACCCCTCCACTTT. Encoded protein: CASSLAGSRYNSPLHF.

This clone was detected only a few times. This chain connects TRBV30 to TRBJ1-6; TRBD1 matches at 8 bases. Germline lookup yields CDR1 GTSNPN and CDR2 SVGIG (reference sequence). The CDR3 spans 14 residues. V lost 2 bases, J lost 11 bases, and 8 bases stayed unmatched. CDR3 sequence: CAWSPDRETAPLHF. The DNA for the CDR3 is TGTGCCTGGAGTCCGGACAGGGAAACAGCACCCCTCCACTTT.

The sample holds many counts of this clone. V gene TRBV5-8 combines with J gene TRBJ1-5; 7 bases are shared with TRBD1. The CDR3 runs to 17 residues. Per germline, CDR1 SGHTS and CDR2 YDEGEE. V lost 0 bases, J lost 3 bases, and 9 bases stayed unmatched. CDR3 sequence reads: CASSLGSRGQFNQPQHF. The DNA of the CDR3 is TGTGCCAGCAGCTTGGGAAGTAGGGGACAGTTCAATCAGCCCCAGCATTTT.

Written as DNA, the CDR3 is TGTGCCAGCAGTACCACGGGTAGCGGGAGGACCGGGGAGCTGTTTTTT. Its protein product is CASSTTGSGRTGELFF. V is TRBV28 and J is TRBJ2-2; TRBD2 agrees at 10 bases. With 5 bases clipped from V and 5 bases from J, the junction kept 8 bases outside the gene matches. Germline CDR1 and CDR2: MDHEN and SYDVKM. This CDR3 comprises 16 residues.

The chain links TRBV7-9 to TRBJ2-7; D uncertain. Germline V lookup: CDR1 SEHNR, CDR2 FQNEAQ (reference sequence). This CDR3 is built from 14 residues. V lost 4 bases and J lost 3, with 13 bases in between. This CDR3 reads CASSSPHAVYEQYF. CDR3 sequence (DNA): TGTGCCAGCAGCTCCCCCCATGCAGTCTACGAGCAGTACTTC.

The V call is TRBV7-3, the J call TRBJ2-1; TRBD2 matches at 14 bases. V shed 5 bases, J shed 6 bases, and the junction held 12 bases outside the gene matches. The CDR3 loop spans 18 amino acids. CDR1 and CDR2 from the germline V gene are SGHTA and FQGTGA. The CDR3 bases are TGTGCCAGCAGCCCCGTGGGACTAGCGGGAGTCCCGCCCAATGAGCAGTTCTTC. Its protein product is CASSPVGLAGVPPNEQFF.

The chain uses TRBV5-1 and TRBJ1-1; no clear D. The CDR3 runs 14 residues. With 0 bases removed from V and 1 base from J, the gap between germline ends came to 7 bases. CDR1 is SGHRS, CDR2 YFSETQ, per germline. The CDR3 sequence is CASSLGAPNTEAFF. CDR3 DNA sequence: TGCGCCAGCAGCTTGGGAGCCCCGAACACTGAAGCTTTCTTT.

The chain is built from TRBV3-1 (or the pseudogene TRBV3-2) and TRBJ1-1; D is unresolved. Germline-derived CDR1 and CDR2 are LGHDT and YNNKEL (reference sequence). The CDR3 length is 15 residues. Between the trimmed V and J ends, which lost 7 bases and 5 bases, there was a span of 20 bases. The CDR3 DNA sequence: TGTGCCAGCACCCCCGTAGTAGGCGGGAAGACTGAAGCTTTCTTT. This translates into CASTPVVGGKTEAFF.

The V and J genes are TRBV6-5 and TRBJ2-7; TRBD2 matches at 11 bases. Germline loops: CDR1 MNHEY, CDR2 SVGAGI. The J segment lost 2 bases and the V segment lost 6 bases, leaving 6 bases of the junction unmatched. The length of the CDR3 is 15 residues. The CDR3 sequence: CASSMGLAATYEQYF. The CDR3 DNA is TGTGCCAGCAGCATGGGACTAGCGGCAACCTACGAGCAGTACTTC.

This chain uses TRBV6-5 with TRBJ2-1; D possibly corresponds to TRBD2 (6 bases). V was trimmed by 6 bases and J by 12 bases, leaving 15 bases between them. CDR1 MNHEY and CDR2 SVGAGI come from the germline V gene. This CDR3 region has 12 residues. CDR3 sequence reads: CASSSGTQTQFF. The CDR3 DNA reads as TGTGCCAGCAGCTCGGGGACTCAGACGCAGTTCTTC.

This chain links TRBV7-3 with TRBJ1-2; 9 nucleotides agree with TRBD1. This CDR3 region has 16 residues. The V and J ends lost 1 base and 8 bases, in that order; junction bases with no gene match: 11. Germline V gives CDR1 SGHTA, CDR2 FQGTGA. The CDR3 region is CASSLNPTGQGPGYTF. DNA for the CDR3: TGTGCCAGCAGCTTAAATCCCACGGGACAGGGACCCGGCTACACCTTC. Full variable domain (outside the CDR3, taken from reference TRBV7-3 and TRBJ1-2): GAGVSQTPSNKVTEKGKYVELRCDPISGHTALYWYRQSLGQGPEFLIYFQGTGAADDSGLPNDRFFAVRPEGSVSTLKIQRTERGDSAVYLCASSLNPTGQGPGYTFGSGTRLTVV.

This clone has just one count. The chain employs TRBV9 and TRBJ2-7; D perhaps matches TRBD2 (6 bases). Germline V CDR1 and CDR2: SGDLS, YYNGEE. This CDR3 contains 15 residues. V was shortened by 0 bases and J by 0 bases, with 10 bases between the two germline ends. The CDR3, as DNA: TGTGCCAGCAGCGTAGCGGGGGAAAGCTCCTACGAGCAGTACTTC. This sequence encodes CASSVAGESSYEQYF. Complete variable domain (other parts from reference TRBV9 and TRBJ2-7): DSGVTQTPKHLITATGQRVTLRCSPRSGDLSVYWYQQSLDQGLQFLIQYYNGEERAKGNILERFSAQQFPDLHSELNLSSLELGDSALYFCASSVAGESSYEQYFGPGTRLTVT.

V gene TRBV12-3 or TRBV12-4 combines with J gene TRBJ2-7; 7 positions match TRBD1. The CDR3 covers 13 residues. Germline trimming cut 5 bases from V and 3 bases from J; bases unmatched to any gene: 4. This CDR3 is CASSPGTVYEQYF. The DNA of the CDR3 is TGTGCCAGCAGTCCAGGGACAGTCTACGAGCAGTACTTC.

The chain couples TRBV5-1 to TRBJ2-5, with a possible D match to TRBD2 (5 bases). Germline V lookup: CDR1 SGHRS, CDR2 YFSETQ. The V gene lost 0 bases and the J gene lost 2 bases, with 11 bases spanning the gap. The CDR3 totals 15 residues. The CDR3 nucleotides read TGCGCCAGCAGCTTGGGGACGGACTTACAAGAGACCCAGTACTTC. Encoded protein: CASSLGTDLQETQYF.

The CDR3 nucleotides are TGTGCCAGCAGCCAAGATAAGGGACTAGCGGGAAACACCGGGGAGCTGTTTTTT. Its translation is CASSQDKGLAGNTGELFF. The gene calls are TRBV3-1 (or the pseudogene TRBV3-2) and TRBJ2-2; 13 nucleotides match TRBD2. The germline CDR1 and CDR2 sequences are LGHDT and YNNKEL (reference sequence). The CDR3 extends over 18 amino acids. With V trimmed by 0 bases and J by 2 bases, 3 bases remained unmatched.

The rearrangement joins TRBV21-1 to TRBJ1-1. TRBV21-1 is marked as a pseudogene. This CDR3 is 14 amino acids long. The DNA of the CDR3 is TGTGCCAGCAGCGTGAGGGCCGGGGACACTGAAGCTTTCTTT. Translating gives CASSVRAGDTEAFF.

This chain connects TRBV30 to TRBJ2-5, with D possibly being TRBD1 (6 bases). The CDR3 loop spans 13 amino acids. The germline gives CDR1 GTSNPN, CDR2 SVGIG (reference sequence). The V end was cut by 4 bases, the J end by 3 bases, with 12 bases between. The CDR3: CAWISGHKETQYF. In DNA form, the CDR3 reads TGTGCCTGGATCTCGGGACATAAAGAGACCCAGTACTTC.